This TCR beta chain was retrieved from a study of T cell responses to AZD1222 COVID-19 vaccine. Broader study findings: Recipients of two AZD1222 doses showed rising Spike-specific TCR breadth and depth.

On this clone: Its specificity is not known.

Germline V lookup: CDR1 SNHLY, CDR2 FYNNEI. The V end lost 7 bases, the J end lost 6 bases, and 10 bases lay between the germline ends. The CDR3 totals 13 residues. Measured with immunoSEQ multiplex PCR; TCRdb has only the in-frame clones, and not every one. The sample includes about 82,000 clones, 90% of them seen just once. The source is an adult in good health. The specimen was peripheral blood, collected on day 0 of AZD1222 vaccination. V and J are TRBV2 and TRBJ1-6; D might be TRBD1 (5 bases). DNA for the CDR3: TGTGCCAGCATTGGGGACTTTAATTCACCCCTCCACTTT. Its translation is CASIGDFNSPLHF.